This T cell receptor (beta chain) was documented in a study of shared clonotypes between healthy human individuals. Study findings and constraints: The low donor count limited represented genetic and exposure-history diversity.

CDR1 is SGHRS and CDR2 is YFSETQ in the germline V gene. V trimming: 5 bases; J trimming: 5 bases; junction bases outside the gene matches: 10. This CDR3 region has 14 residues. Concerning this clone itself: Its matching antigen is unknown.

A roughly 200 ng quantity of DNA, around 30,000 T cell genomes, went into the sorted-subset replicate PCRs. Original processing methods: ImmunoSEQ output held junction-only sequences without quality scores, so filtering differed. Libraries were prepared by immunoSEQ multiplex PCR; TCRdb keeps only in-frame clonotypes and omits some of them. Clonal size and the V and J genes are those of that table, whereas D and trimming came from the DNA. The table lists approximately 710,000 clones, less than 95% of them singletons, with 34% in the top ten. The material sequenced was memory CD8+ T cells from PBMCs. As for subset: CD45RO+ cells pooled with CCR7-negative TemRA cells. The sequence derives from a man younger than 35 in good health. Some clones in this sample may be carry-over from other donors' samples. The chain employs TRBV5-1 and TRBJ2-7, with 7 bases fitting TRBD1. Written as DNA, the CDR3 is TGCGCCAGCAGACTGAGACAGGGAACCCACGAGCAGTACTTC. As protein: CASRLRQGTHEQYF.